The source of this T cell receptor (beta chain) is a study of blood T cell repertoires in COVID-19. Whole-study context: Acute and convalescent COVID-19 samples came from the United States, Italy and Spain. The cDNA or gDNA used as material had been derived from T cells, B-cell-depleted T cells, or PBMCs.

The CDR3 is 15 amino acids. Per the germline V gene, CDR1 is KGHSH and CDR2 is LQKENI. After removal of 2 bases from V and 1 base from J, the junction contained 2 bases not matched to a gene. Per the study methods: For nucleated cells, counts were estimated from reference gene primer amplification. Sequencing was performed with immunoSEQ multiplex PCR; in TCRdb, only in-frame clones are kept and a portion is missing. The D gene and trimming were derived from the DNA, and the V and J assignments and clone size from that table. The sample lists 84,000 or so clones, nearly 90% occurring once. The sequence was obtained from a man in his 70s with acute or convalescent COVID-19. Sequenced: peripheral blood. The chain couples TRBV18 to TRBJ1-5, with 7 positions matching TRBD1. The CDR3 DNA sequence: TGTGCCAGCTCACCAACAGGGGACAGCAATCAGCCCCAGCATTTT. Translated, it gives CASSPTGDSNQPQHF.